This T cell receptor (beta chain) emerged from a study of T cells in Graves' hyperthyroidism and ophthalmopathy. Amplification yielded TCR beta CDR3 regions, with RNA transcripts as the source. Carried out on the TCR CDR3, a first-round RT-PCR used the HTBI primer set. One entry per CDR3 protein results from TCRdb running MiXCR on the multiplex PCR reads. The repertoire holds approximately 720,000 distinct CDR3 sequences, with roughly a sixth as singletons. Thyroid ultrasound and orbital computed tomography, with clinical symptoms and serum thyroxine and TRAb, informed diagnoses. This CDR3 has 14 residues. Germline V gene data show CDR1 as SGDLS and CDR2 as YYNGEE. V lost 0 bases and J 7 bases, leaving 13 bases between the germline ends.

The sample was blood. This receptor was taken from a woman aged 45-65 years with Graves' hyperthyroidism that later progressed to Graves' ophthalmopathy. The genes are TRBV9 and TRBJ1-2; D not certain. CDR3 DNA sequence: TGTGCCAGCAGCGTAGGTGAGGGAGGAAGTGGCTACACCTTC. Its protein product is CASSVGEGGSGYTF.